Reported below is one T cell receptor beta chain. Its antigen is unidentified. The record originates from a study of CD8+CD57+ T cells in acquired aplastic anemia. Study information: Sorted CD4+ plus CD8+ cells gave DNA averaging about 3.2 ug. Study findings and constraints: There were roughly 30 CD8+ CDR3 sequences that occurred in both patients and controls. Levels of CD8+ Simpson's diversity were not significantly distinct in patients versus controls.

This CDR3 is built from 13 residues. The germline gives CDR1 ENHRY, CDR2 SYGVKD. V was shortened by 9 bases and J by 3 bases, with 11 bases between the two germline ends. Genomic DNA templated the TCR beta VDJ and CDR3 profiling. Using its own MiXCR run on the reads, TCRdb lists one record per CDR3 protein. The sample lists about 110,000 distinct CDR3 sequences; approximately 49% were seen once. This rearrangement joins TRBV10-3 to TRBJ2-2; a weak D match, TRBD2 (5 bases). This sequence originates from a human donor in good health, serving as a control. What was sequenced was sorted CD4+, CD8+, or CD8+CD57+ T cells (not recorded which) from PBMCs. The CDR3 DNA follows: TGTGCCATAGTATCAGCGGACACCGGGGAGCTGTTTTTT. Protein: CAIVSADTGELFF.